The source of this TCR beta chain is a study of blood T cells in healthy people across ages. The study, taken as a whole, reports: Whereas aged donors had fewer naive CD4+ cells, long-lived donors had more of them and higher diversity.

PBMCs were isolated at a quantity of at least 6.5 million per sample. CDR1 ENHRY and CDR2 SYGVKD come from the germline V gene. V lost 3 bases to trimming and J lost 4 bases, with 0 bases between them. This CDR3 comprises 10 residues. The sample holds many counts of this clonotype. Its antigen is not known. The second PCR ran roughly 7 to 12 cycles with a sample-barcoded 5' primer and J-beta primers. TCRdb recomputed calls from the 5' RACE reads with MiXCR, one row per CDR3 protein. Among 700,000 to 950,000 distinct CDR3 sequences, more than 40% were seen once, and the ten largest hold 20% to 25%. The sample was blood. The receptor was derived from an older woman in good health. The chain couples TRBV10-3 to TRBJ2-5; no firm D call. In nucleotides, the CDR3 is TGTGCCATCAGTGAAGAGACCCAGTACTTC. The encoded protein is CAISEETQYF.